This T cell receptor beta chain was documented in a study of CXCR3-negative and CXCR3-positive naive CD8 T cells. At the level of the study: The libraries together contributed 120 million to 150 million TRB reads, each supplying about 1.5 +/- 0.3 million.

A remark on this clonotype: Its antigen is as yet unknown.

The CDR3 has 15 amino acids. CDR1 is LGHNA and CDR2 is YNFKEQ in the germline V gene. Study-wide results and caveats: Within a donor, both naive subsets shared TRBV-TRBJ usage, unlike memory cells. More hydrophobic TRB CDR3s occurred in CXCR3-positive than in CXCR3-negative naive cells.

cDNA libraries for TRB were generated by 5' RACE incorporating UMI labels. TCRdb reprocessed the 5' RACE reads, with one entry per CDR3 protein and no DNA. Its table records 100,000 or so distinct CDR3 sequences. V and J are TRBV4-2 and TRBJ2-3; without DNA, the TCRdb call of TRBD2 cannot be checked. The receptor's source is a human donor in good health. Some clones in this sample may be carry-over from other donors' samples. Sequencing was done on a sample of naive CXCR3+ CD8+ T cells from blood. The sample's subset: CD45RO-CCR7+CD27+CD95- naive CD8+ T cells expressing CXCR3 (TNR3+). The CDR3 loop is CASSQDLEGSNTQYF.